This T cell receptor beta chain was profiled in a study of human T cells and chemical hapten exposure. Study-level results: PT1 expanded TCR numbers rose with patch test score.

The study's library attached unique molecular identifiers to single cDNA molecules. One entry per CDR3 protein results from TCRdb running MiXCR on the RACE reads. Of about 110,000 distinct CDR3 sequences detected, 30% to 35% appear once; the ten largest clones hold roughly 2.7%. A single count supports this clonotype. Its antigen is unknown. Sample time point: patch test 3, about 24 weeks after DPC sensitization. Treatment noted: therapeutic diphenylcyclopropenone sensitization with weekly scalp DPC. Whole blood that had not been fractionated was the source of extracted total RNA. V lost 2 bases to trimming and J lost 9 bases; unmatched junction nucleotides: 6. The CDR3 sequence is 14 residues long.

This specimen consisted of whole blood, obtained in connection with sensitization to the hapten diphenylcyclopropenone (DPC). The TCR originated in a man between 40 and 49 years old with alopecia areata. Some clones in this sample may be carry-over from other donors' samples. This chain connects TRBV12-3 or TRBV12-4 to TRBJ2-1; 8 positions agree with TRBD2. In DNA form, the CDR3 reads TGTGCCAGCAGTTTATCCTTCGCGGGGGGTGAGCAGTTCTTC. Translated, it gives CASSLSFAGGEQFF.